This T cell receptor (beta chain) was profiled in a study of graft-versus-host responses after intestinal transplantation. Study summary: Multivisceral, liver-intestinal, or isolated intestinal grafts went to recipients. Study-wide results and limits: Patients with graft-donor T cell macrochimerism had high graft-versus-host to host-versus-graft clonal ratios in allografts.

Remarks on this clone: Antigen: not known.

Assay: immunoSEQ multiplex PCR; the TCRdb copy retains only in-frame clones and omits some. The sample carries fewer than 120,000 clones, 90% to 95% recorded once. This CDR3 has 14 amino acids. The V gene lost 2 bases and the J gene lost 5 bases, with 11 bases spanning the gap. Germline assignment: CDR1 MNHEY and CDR2 SMNVEV (reference sequence). The sample here was unstimulated CD8+ T cells sorted from spleen or lymph node cells, taken before intestinal transplant. The source is a human donor who received an intestinal transplant. This chain joins TRBV27 and TRBJ2-3, with D perhaps being TRBD1 or TRBD2 (5 bases each). CDR3 DNA sequence: TGTGCCAGCAGTTTAGTGGGGGAGCGAGATACGCAGTATTTT. Amino acids: CASSLVGERDTQYF.